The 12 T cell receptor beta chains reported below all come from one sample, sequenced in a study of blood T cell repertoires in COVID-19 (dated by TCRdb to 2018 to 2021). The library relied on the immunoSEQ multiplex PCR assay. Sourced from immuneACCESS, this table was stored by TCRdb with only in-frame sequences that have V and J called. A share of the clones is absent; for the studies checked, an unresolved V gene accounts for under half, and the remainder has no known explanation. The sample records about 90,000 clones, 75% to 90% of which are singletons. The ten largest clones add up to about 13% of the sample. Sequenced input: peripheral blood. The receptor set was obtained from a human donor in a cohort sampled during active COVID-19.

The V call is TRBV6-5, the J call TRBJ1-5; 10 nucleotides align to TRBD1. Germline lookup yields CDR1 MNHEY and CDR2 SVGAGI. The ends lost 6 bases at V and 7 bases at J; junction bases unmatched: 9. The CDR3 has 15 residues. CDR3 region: CASSSGQGNGQPQHF. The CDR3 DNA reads TGTGCCAGCAGCTCGGGACAGGGGAATGGCCAGCCCCAGCATTTT.

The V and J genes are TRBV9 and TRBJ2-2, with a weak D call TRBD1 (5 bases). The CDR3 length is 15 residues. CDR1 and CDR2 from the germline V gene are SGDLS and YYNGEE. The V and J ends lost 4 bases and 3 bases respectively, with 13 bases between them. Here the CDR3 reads CASSFRVGDTGELFF. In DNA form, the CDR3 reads TGTGCCAGCAGCTTCAGGGTAGGGGACACCGGGGAGCTGTTTTTT. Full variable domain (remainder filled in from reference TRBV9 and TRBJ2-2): DSGVTQTPKHLITATGQRVTLRCSPRSGDLSVYWYQQSLDQGLQFLIQYYNGEERAKGNILERFSAQQFPDLHSELNLSSLELGDSALYFCASSFRVGDTGELFFGEGSRLTVL.

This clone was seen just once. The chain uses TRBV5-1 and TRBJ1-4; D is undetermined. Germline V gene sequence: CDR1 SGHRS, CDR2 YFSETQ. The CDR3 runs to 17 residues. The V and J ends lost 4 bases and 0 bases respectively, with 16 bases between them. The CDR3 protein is CASSTQDSVATNEKLFF. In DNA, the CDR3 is TGCGCCAGCAGCACGCAAGATTCGGTTGCAACTAATGAAAAACTGTTTTTT.

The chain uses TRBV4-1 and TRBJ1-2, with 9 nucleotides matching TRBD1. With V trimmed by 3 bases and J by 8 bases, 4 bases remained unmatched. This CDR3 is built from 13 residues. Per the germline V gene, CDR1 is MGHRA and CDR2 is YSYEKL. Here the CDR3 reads CASSHIQGAGYTF. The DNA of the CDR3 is TGCGCCAGCAGCCATATACAGGGGGCCGGCTACACCTTC.

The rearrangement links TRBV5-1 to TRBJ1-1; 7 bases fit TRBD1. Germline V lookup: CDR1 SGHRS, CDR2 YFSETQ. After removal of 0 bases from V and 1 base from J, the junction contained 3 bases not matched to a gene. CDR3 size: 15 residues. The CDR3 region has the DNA TGCGCCAGCAGCTTGGCCGGGACAGAGAACACTGAAGCTTTCTTT. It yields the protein CASSLAGTENTEAFF.

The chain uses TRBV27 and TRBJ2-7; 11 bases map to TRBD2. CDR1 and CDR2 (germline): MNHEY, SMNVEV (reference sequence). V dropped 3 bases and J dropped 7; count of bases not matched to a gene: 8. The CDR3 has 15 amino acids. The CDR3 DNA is TGTGCCAGCAGTTTTCTGACTAGCGGGACTTGGGAGCAGTACTTC. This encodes CASSFLTSGTWEQYF.

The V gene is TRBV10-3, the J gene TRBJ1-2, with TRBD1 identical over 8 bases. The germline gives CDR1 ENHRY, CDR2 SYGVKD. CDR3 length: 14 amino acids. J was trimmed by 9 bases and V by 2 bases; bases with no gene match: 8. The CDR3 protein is CAISEPQGGSSYTF. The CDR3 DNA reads TGTGCCATCAGTGAGCCACAGGGGGGAAGTAGCTACACCTTC.

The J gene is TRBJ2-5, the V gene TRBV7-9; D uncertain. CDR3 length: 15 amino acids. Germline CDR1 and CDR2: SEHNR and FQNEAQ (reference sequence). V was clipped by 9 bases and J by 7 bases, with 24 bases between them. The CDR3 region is CASFKGNSQVGTQYF. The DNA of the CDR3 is TGTGCCAGTTTTAAAGGAAACTCCCAGGTGGGGACCCAGTACTTC. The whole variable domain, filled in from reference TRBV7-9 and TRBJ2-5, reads DTGVSQNPRHKITKRGQNVTFRCDPISEHNRLYWYRQTLGQGPEFLTYFQNEAQLEKSRLLSDRFSAERPKGSFSTLEIQRTEQGDSAMYLCASFKGNSQVGTQYFGPGTRLLVL.

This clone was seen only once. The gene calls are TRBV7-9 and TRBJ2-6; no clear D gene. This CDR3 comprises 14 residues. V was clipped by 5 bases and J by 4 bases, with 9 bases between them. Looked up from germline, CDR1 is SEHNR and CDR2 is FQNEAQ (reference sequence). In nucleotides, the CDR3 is TGTGCCAGCAGCACTGAAAAGGGGGCCAACGTCCTGACTTTC. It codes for CASSTEKGANVLTF.

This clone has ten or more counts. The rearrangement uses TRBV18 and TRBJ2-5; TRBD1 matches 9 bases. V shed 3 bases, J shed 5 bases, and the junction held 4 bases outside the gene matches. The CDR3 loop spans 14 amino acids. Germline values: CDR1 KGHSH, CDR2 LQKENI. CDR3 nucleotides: TGTGCCAGCTCACCCGGACAGGGGATGGAGACCCAGTACTTC. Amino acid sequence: CASSPGQGMETQYF.

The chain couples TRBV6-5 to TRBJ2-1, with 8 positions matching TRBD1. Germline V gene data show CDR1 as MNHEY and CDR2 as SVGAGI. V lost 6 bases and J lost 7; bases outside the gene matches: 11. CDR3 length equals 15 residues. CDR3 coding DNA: TGTGCCAGCAGGCACAGGACAGGGCAGTCAAATGAGCAGTTCTTC. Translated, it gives CASRHRTGQSNEQFF.

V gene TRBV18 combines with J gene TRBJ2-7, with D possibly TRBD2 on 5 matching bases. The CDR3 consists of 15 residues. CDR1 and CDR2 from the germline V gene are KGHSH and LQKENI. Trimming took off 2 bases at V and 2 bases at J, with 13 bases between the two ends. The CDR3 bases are TGTGCCAGCTCACCAGTGAGCGGTTCACCCTACGAGCAGTACTTC. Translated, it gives CASSPVSGSPYEQYF.